Below are 7 T cell receptor beta chains sequenced from a single sample in a study of blood T cell repertoires in COVID-19. Assay: immunoSEQ multiplex PCR; the TCRdb copy retains only in-frame clones and omits some. The sample carries 150,000 to 200,000 clones, 80% recorded once. Sample: PBMCs or T cells enriched from blood (not recorded which). These receptors all come from a man between 60 and 75 years old who had been exposed to COVID-19.

This clone was counted a single time. The chain has TRBV7-9 and TRBJ1-2; D gene unclear. This CDR3 has 14 amino acids. The germline V and J ends were trimmed by 5 bases and 5 bases, with 15 bases remaining between them. Germline assignment: CDR1 SEHNR and CDR2 FQNEAQ (reference sequence). This chain's CDR3 is CASSRTPARYGYTF. The DNA of the CDR3 is TGTGCCAGCAGCCGGACTCCCGCCCGGTATGGCTACACCTTC. Filled out from reference TRBV7-9 and TRBJ1-2, the complete variable domain reads DTGVSQNPRHKITKRGQNVTFRCDPISEHNRLYWYRQTLGQGPEFLTYFQNEAQLEKSRLLSDRFSAERPKGSFSTLEIQRTEQGDSAMYLCASSRTPARYGYTFGSGTRLTVV.

In its sample, this clone was seen a few times. This chain connects TRBV24-1 to TRBJ1-5; 9 bases line up with TRBD1. The ends lost 4 bases at V and 8 bases at J; junction bases unmatched: 5. Looked up from germline, CDR1 is KGHDR and CDR2 is SFDVKD. The length of the CDR3 is 14 residues. CDR3 residues: CATSEPDRGEPQHF. DNA of the CDR3: TGTGCCACCAGTGAACCCGACAGGGGGGAGCCCCAGCATTTT.

Only a few counts were recorded for this clone. The rearrangement links TRBV10-3 to TRBJ2-7; D is unclear. The CDR3 extends over 12 amino acids. The germline gives CDR1 ENHRY, CDR2 SYGVKD. Trimming took off 4 bases at V and 3 bases at J, with 7 bases between the two ends. The CDR3 protein is CAISGGIYEQYF. Here the CDR3 DNA reads TGTGCCATCAGTGGAGGTATCTACGAGCAGTACTTC.

A single count supports this clone. The chain joins TRBV2 to TRBJ2-6; 10 positions match TRBD1. This CDR3 has 15 residues. V dropped 7 bases and J dropped 2; count of bases not matched to a gene: 2. CDR1 and CDR2 from the germline V gene are SNHLY and FYNNEI. The CDR3 coding sequence is TGTGCCAGCACGACAGGGGGCGCTGGGGCCAACGTCCTGACTTTC. Amino acids: CASTTGGAGANVLTF.

This clone was detected ten times or more. This chain joins TRBV7-8 and TRBJ1-2; D is possibly TRBD1 (6 bases). This CDR3 has 13 residues. From germline, CDR1 is SGHVS and CDR2 FQNEAQ. The V gene lost 5 bases and the J gene lost 4 bases, with 11 bases spanning the gap. CDR3 nucleotide sequence: TGTGCCAGCAGCGAAGGGGGTGGCTATGGCTACACCTTC. Its translation: CASSEGGGYGYTF.

CDR3 loop: CASSQDLAGVGNEQFF. CDR3 sequence (DNA): TGTGCCAGCAGCCAAGATCTAGCGGGAGTAGGCAATGAGCAGTTCTTC. The chain combines TRBV3-1 (or the pseudogene TRBV3-2) with TRBJ2-1; TRBD2 aligns across 10 bases. CDR1 and CDR2 from the germline V gene are LGHDT and YNNKEL (reference sequence). The J segment lost 6 bases and the V segment lost 0 bases, leaving 5 bases of the junction unmatched. The CDR3 consists of 16 residues.

The chain uses TRBV29-1 and TRBJ2-1; the match to TRBD1 covers 9 bases. The CDR3 is made up of 14 amino acids. Trimming took 4 bases from V and 6 from J; bases not matched to a gene: 7. Germline assignment: CDR1 SQVTM and CDR2 ANQGSEA. For the CDR3, the DNA is TGCAGCGTTGGCCGGGACAGGGAACCCAATGAGCAGTTCTTC. Its protein product is CSVGRDREPNEQFF.